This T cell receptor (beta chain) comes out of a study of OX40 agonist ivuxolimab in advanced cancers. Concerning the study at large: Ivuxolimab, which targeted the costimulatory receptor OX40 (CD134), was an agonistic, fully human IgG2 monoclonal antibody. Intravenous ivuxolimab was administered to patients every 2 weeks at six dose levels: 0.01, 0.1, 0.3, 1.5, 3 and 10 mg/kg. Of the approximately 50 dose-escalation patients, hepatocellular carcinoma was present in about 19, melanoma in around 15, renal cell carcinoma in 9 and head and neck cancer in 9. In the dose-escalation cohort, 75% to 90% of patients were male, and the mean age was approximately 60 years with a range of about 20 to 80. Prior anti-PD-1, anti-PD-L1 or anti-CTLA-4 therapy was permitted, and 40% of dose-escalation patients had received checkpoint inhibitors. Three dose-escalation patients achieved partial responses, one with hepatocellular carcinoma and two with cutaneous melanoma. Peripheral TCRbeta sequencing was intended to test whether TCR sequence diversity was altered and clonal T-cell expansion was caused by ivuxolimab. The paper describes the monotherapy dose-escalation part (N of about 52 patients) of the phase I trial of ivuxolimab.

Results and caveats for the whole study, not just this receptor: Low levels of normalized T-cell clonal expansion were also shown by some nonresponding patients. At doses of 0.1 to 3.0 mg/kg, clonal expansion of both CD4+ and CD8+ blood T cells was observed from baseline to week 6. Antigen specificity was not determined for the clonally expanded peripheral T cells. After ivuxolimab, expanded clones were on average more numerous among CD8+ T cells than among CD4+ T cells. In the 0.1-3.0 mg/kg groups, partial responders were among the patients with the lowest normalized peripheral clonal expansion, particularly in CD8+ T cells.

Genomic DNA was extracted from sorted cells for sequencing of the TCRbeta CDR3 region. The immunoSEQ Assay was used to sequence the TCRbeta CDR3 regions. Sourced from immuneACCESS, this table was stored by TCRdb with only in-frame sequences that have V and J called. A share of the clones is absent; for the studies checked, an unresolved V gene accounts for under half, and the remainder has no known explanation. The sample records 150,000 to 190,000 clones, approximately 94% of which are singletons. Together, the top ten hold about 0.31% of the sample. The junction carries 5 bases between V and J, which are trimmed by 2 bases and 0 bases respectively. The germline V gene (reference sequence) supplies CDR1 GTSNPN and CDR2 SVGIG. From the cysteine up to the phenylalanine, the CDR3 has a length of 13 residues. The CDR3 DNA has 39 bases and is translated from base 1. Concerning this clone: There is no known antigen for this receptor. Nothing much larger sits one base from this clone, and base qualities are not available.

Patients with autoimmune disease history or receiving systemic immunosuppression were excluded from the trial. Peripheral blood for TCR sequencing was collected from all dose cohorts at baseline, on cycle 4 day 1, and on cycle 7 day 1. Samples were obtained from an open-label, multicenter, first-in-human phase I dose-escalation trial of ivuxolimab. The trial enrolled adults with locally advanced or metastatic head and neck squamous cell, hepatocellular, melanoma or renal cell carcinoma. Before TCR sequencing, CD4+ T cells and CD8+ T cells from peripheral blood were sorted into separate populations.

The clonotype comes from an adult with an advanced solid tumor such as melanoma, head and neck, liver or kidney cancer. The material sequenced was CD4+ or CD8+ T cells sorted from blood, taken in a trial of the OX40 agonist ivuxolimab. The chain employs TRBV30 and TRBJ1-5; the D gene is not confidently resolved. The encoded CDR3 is CAWSRNSNQPQHF. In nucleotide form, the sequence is TGTGCCTGGAGTCGGAATAGCAATCAGCCCCAGCATTTT.